The 11 T cell receptor beta chains listed next were all sequenced from one sample in a study of T cell changes during pregnancy in multiple sclerosis. Libraries were prepared by immunoSEQ multiplex PCR; TCRdb keeps only in-frame clonotypes and omits some of them. The data contain fewer than 140,000 clones, 92% of them singletons. The specimen comprised peripheral blood, sampled after pregnancy. Every receptor here comes from a female donor with multiple sclerosis, enrolled in a pregnancy study.

There are a few counts of this clone. The chain recombines TRBV19 with TRBJ2-7, with 9 nucleotides matching TRBD1. Per germline, CDR1 LNHDA and CDR2 SQIVND (reference sequence). CDR3 length: 13 residues. V trimming: 5 bases; J trimming: 6 bases; junction bases outside the gene matches: 5. The DNA for the CDR3 is TGTGCCAGTAGTCCACGGGACAGGGCCGAGCAGTACTTC. Translated, it gives CASSPRDRAEQYF.

This chain connects TRBV25-1 to TRBJ1-5; 7 bases are shared with TRBD1. The V gene's germline CDR1 is MGHDK and CDR2 SYGVNS. Trimming at V came to 4 bases and at J to 5 bases, leaving 5 bases not matched to a gene. The CDR3 is 14 amino acids. The CDR3: CASSAGDSHQPQHF. The DNA for the CDR3 is TGTGCCAGCAGTGCTGGGGACAGTCATCAGCCCCAGCATTTT.

This clone was seen just once. The chain combines TRBV27 with TRBJ2-7; the match to TRBD1 covers 7 bases. The CDR3 is 15 residues long. Germline-derived CDR1 and CDR2 are MNHEY and SMNVEV (reference sequence). After removal of 5 bases from V and 4 bases from J, the junction contained 11 bases not matched to a gene. CDR3 loop: CASSIHPGQIYEQYF. CDR3 nucleotide sequence: TGTGCCAGCAGTATCCACCCGGGACAGATTTACGAGCAGTACTTC.

The chain couples TRBV15 to TRBJ2-1; perhaps TRBD2 as D (6 bases). There are 15 residues in the CDR3. V lost 4 bases and J 0 bases, leaving 10 bases between the germline ends. The germline gives CDR1 LNHNV, CDR2 YYDKDF (reference sequence). CDR3 residues: CATSKSRDSYNEQFF. In nucleotides, the CDR3 is TGTGCCACCAGCAAGTCGCGGGACTCCTACAATGAGCAGTTCTTC.

The rearrangement uses TRBV5-6 and TRBJ2-7, with 10 nucleotides matching TRBD1. Germline V gene data show CDR1 as SGHDT and CDR2 as YYEEEE. This CDR3 spans 15 amino acids. V was pared by 4 bases and J by 6 bases, with 10 bases of the junction left unmatched. CDR3 sequence: CASSRRTGGVREQYF. CDR3 sequence (DNA): TGTGCCAGCAGCCGAAGGACAGGGGGAGTTCGCGAGCAGTACTTC.

V usage is TRBV5-3 and J usage is TRBJ1-2; no firm D call. TRBV5-3 is labeled an ORF, and its function is uncertain. V was pared by 0 bases and J by 4 bases, with 13 bases between. CDR3 length: 15 amino acids. The CDR3 loop is CARSLVSNRIYGYTF. The CDR3, as DNA: TGTGCCAGAAGCTTGGTTAGTAACAGAATCTATGGCTACACCTTC.

This chain connects TRBV6-5 to TRBJ2-5, with 9 positions matching TRBD1. The germline V gene encodes CDR1 MNHEY and CDR2 SVGAGI. J gave up 5 bases and V 6 bases, and 4 bases lay outside the gene matches. The CDR3 is 13 amino acids. DNA of the CDR3: TGTGCCAGCAGGGACAGGGGCGGGGAGACCCAGTACTTC. This translates into CASRDRGGETQYF.

This rearrangement joins TRBV7-6 to TRBJ2-7; a possible D gene is TRBD2 (7 bases). The V gene lost 3 bases and the J gene lost 5 bases, with 14 bases spanning the gap. The CDR3 has 14 residues. Per germline, CDR1 SGHVS and CDR2 FNYEAQ. The CDR3: CASSLRGQHDEQYF. CDR3 DNA sequence: TGTGCCAGCAGCTTGCGGGGGCAGCATGACGAGCAGTACTTC. Supplemented by reference TRBV7-6 and TRBJ2-7, the full variable domain reads GAGVSQSPRYKVTKRGQDVALRCDPISGHVSLYWYRQALGQGPEFLTYFNYEAQQDKSGLPNDRFSAERPEGSISTLTIQRTEQRDSAMYRCASSLRGQHDEQYFGPGTRLTVT.

The chain is built from TRBV5-1 and TRBJ2-2; a weak D match, TRBD2 (5 bases). Germline V gene sequence: CDR1 SGHRS, CDR2 YFSETQ. The CDR3 runs 14 residues. V was pared by 4 bases and J by 1 base, with 8 bases between. CDR3 nucleotides: TGCGCCAGCAGCGGTGGGAGGAACACCGGGGAGCTGTTTTTT. It translates to CASSGGRNTGELFF.

The CDR3 is CASRNSMNTEAFF. In DNA form, the CDR3 reads TGTGCCAGCAGGAACAGCATGAACACTGAAGCTTTCTTT. The chain links TRBV6-5 to TRBJ1-1, with D unclear. With 6 bases removed from V and 0 bases from J, the gap between germline ends came to 8 bases. CDR3 length equals 13 residues. CDR1 MNHEY and CDR2 SVGAGI come from the germline V gene.

This sequence joins TRBV5-1 and TRBJ2-3, with TRBD2 matching over 12 bases. This CDR3 has 15 residues. From germline, CDR1 is SGHRS and CDR2 YFSETQ. The J segment lost 3 bases and the V segment lost 4 bases, leaving 3 bases of the junction unmatched. CDR3 coding DNA: TGCGCCAGCAGCCGAGGGACTAGCGGGACAGATACGCAGTATTTT. It is translated as CASSRGTSGTDTQYF.